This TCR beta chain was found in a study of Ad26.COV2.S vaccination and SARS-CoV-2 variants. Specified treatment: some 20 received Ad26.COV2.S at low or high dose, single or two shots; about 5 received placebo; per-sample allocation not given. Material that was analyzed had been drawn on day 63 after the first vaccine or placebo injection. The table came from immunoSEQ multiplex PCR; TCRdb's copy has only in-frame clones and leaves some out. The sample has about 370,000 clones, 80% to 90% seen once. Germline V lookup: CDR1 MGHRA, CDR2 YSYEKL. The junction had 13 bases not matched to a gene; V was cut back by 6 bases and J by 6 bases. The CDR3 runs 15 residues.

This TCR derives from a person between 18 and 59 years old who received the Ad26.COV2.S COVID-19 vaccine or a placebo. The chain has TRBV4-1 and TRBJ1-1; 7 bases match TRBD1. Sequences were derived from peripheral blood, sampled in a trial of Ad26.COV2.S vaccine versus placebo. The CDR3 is CASRPIGNRGAEAFF. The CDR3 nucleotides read TGCGCCAGCAGACCCATCGGAAACAGGGGCGCTGAAGCTTTCTTT.